This TCR beta chain was sequenced for a study of shared clonotypes between healthy human individuals. Study overall: Every donor yielded three CD4 naive, three CD4 memory, two CD8 naive and one CD8 memory plate. General study findings and limits: It was the non-shared clonotypes that had lower generation probabilities than clonotypes shared by all four donors.

As for this clone: What it recognizes is unknown.

Genomic DNA (from each subset) was split evenly across several immunoSEQ plates. Assay used: immunoSEQ multiplex PCR; TCRdb lists only in-frame clones, some missing. The data contain about 680,000 clones, 92% of them singletons. The naive CD8 subset, CD45RO-negative cells positively selected for CCR7, excluded terminally differentiated effector memory CD45RA+ cells. V trimming: 3 bases; J trimming: 4 bases; junction bases outside the gene matches: 5. Germline lookup yields CDR1 WNHNN and CDR2 SYGVQD (reference sequence). CDR3 length equals 14 residues. Sequenced input: naive CD8+ T cells sorted from blood. The receptor comes from a man aged 25 to 40 in good health. This chain joins TRBV10-1 and TRBJ1-1; 7 nucleotides agree with TRBD1. The CDR3 nucleotides read TGCGCCAGCAGTGACCGAACAGGGGCCACTGAAGCTTTCTTT. Translation: CASSDRTGATEAFF.